This entry lists 14 T cell receptor beta chains sequenced from one sample in a study of blood T cells in healthy people across ages. PCR was performed a second time for 7 to 11 cycles using a sample-barcoded 5' primer and a J-beta primer mix. TCRdb ran MiXCR on the 5' RACE reads and lists one entry per CDR3 protein. Of approximately 810,000 distinct CDR3 sequences in the sample, more than 25% are singletons; the top ten hold around 15%. Input material: blood. The source is an elderly woman in good health.

This clonotype is a singleton in its sample. Compared with germline, one end of the junction differs, possibly owing to a read error. The chain has TRBV20-1 and TRBJ1-4; maybe TRBD1 (5 bases). The germline gives CDR1 DFQATT, CDR2 SNEGSKA (reference sequence). The length of the CDR3 is 15 residues. Here the CDR3 DNA reads TGCAGTGCTAGACGAAGTGGGGGGAGCGATGAAAAACGGTTTTTT. Amino acid sequence: CSARRSGGSDEKRFF.

About this clonotype itself: This is likely a read error, given that the CDR3 carries no conserved phenylalanine or tryptophan at its end. The limits of the CDR3 on the DNA are not certain, so only TCRdb's listed CDR3 is given. The chain uses TRBV5-1 and TRBJ2-7; the table's D gene call, TRBD1, was not cross checked with the DNA. Germline-derived CDR1 and CDR2 are SGHRS and YFSETQ. The CDR3 has 8 amino acids, counting both end residues. This chain's CDR3 is CASSPNRL.

This chain uses TRBV29-1 with TRBJ2-5, with TRBD2 matching over 7 bases. This CDR3 contains 15 residues. Germline loops: CDR1 SQVTM, CDR2 ANQGSEA. V lost 3 bases, J lost 5 bases, and 12 bases stayed unmatched. The CDR3 region has the DNA TGCAGCGTTGATGGGTTGGGAGGGGAGGGGGAGACCCAGTACTTC. Its protein is CSVDGLGGEGETQYF.

There are many counts of this clonotype. The rearrangement joins TRBV29-1 to TRBJ2-1, with D uncertain. The CDR3 is 11 amino acids. V was shortened by 2 bases and J by 9 bases, with 8 bases between the two germline ends. The germline V gene encodes CDR1 SQVTM and CDR2 ANQGSEA. CDR3 nucleotides: TGCAGCGTTGAATTCGCTATTGAGCAGTTCTTC. Its translation: CSVEFAIEQFF.

This clonotype was seen many times. The chain uses TRBV5-1 and TRBJ2-7; D perhaps matches TRBD2 (6 bases). Germline values: CDR1 SGHRS, CDR2 YFSETQ. CDR3 length equals 13 residues. Trimming cost V 2 bases and J 5 bases, with 11 bases left between them. The CDR3 DNA reads TGCGCCAGCAGCTTCTCGGCTAGCGACGAGCAGTACTTC. Protein: CASSFSASDEQYF.

This clonotype came up many times. V is TRBV20-1 and J is TRBJ1-2; tentatively, D is TRBD1 (6 bases). Trimming shortened V by 6 bases and J by 8 bases, and 16 bases separated the two germline ends. CDR1 and CDR2 from the germline V gene are DFQATT and SNEGSKA (reference sequence). The CDR3 is 12 amino acids. This chain's CDR3 is CSASNRVWGYTF. The CDR3 DNA reads TGCAGTGCCTCAAACAGGGTATGGGGCTACACCTTC.

About this clonotype: One end of the junction fails to match germline, which may point to a read error. This chain links TRBV7-2 with TRBJ1-4, with D maybe TRBD1 (6 bases). The CDR3 runs to 15 residues. CDR1 and CDR2 (germline): SGHTA, FQGNSA. As DNA, the CDR3 is TGTGCCAGCAGCGCACAGGGAAGAATAATTGAAAAACGGTTTTTT. Amino acid sequence: CASSAQGRIIEKRFF.

This clonotype was picked up one time. Here the CDR3 reads CAISESTMGLLHTEAFF. DNA for the CDR3: TGTGCCATCAGTGAGTCCACTATGGGACTGCTGCACACTGAAGCTTTCTTT. The chain couples TRBV10-3 to TRBJ1-1, with a possible D match to TRBD1 (5 bases). The V end lost 0 bases, the J end lost 3 bases, and 17 bases lay between the germline ends. Germline V lookup: CDR1 ENHRY, CDR2 SYGVKD. The CDR3 has 17 amino acids.

This clonotype was counted between two and nine times. The chain carries TRBV20-1 and TRBJ2-1, with D hard to call. The V end lost 3 bases, the J end lost 6 bases, and 18 bases lay between the germline ends. This CDR3 comprises 15 residues. The V gene's germline CDR1 is DFQATT and CDR2 SNEGSKA (reference sequence). The CDR3 loop reads CSARDPFQSINEQFF. CDR3 DNA: TGCAGTGCTAGGGACCCCTTCCAGTCGATCAATGAGCAGTTCTTC.

This clonotype was seen repeatedly, ten times or more. This chain joins TRBV5-1 and TRBJ2-3, with D tentatively TRBD1 or TRBD2 (5 bases each). Trimming took 1 base from V and 0 from J, leaving 9 bases between them. CDR1 and CDR2 (germline): SGHRS, YFSETQ. This CDR3 has 15 residues. The CDR3 DNA follows: TGCGCCAGCAGCTTGCCGGGGCGAAGCACAGATACGCAGTATTTT. Its protein product is CASSLPGRSTDTQYF.

This clonotype was detected many times. The chain combines TRBV12-3 or TRBV12-4 with TRBJ2-7, with D perhaps TRBD1 (5 bases). The length of the CDR3 is 14 residues. V was cut by 1 base and J by 7 bases, with 14 bases left in between. CDR3 sequence reads: CASSLEGAGPEQYF. CDR3 in DNA: TGTGCCAGCAGTTTAGAGGGTGCAGGGCCGGAGCAGTACTTC.

This clonotype was seen repeatedly, ten times or more. V gene TRBV24-1 combines with J gene TRBJ2-3; the D gene is possibly TRBD2 (5 bases). The CDR3 is 15 amino acids. The V end lost 4 bases, the J end lost 2 bases, and 12 bases lay between the germline ends. The germline V gene encodes CDR1 KGHDR and CDR2 SFDVKD. This CDR3 reads CATSDGDLATDTQYF. The CDR3 DNA reads TGTGCCACCAGTGACGGGGATCTAGCCACAGATACGCAGTATTTT.

In this sample, this clonotype turned up many times. V and J are TRBV13 and TRBJ2-7; 8 nucleotides align to TRBD2. The length of the CDR3 is 15 residues. Trimming at V came to 5 bases and at J to 6 bases, leaving 12 bases not matched to a gene. The germline V gene has CDR1 PRHDT and CDR2 FYEKMQ (reference sequence). The CDR3 bases are TGTGCCAGCAGCATATCCGGGACTAGAACGACCGAGCAGTACTTC. It is translated as CASSISGTRTTEQYF. The entire variable domain, with the rest obtained from reference TRBV13 and TRBJ2-7, is as follows: AAGVIQSPRHLIKEKRETATLKCYPIPRHDTVYWYQQGPGQDPQFLISFYEKMQSDKGSIPDRFSAQQFSDYHSELNMSSLELGDSALYFCASSISGTRTTEQYFGPGTRLTVT.

The sample holds a few counts of this clonotype. This chain connects TRBV7-9 to TRBJ2-1; TRBD1 or TRBD2 may be the D gene (5 bases each). CDR1 and CDR2 from the germline V gene are SEHNR and FQNEAQ (reference sequence). The CDR3 is made up of 17 amino acids. Trimming pared 0 bases from V and 0 bases from J, leaving 12 bases between. CDR3 region: CASSLARGAGSYNEQFF. DNA for the CDR3: TGTGCCAGCAGCTTAGCGCGAGGGGCCGGCTCCTACAATGAGCAGTTCTTC.